The entry that follows covers one TCR beta chain sequence. What it recognizes is unknown. This entry comes from a study of CD8 T cells in ankylosing spondylitis. Study-wide results and caveats: What appeared characteristic of ankylosing spondylitis blood was a TCR beta motif of eight highly homologous variants.

TCRdb analysed the 5' RACE reads with MiXCR anew, one entry per CDR3 protein. The sample holds approximately 200,000 distinct CDR3 sequences; roughly 12% are singletons and the top ten take approximately 15%. This CDR3 has 24 residues. Germline V gives CDR1 MGHRA, CDR2 YSYEKL. Losses at the gene ends were 2 bases for V and 0 bases for J; bases not matched to a gene: 28. This clonotype was sampled from a male donor with ankylosing spondylitis or in good health (not recorded which). The sample was blood, either unsorted or a sorted T cell fraction (not recorded which). The chain recombines TRBV4-1 with TRBJ2-7, with TRBD2 matching over 10 bases. For the CDR3, the DNA is TGCGCCAGCAGCCAACTTCGGACAGTTCCGCATCGTCTAGCGGGGGTTACCGCCTCCTACGAGCAGTACTTC. Its translation is CASSQLRTVPHRLAGVTASYEQYF.